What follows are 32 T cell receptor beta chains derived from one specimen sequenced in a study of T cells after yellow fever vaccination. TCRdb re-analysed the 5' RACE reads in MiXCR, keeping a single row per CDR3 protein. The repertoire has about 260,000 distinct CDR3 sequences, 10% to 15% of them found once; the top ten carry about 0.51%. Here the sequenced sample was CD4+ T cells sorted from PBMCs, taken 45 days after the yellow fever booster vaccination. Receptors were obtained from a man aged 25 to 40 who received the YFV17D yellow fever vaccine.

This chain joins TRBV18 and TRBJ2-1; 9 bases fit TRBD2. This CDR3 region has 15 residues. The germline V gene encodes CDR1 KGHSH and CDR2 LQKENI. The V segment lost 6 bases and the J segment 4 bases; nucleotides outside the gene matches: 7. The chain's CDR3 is CASSHGLATYNEQFF. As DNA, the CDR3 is TGTGCCAGCTCTCACGGACTAGCGACTTACAATGAGCAGTTCTTC.

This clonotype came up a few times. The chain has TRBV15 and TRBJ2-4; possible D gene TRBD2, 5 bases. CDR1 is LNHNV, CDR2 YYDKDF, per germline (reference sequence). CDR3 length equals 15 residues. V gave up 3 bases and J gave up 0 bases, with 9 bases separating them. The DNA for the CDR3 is TGTGCCACCAGCAGGAAAGCGGTAGCCAAAAACATTCAGTACTTC. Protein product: CATSRKAVAKNIQYF.

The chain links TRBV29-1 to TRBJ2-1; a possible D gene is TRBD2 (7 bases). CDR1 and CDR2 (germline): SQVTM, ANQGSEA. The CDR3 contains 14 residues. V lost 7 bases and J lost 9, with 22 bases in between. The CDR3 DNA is TGCAGCGCCGGGGGGCGAGCCGGAGAAGGTGAGCAGTTCTTC. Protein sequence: CSAGGRAGEGEQFF.

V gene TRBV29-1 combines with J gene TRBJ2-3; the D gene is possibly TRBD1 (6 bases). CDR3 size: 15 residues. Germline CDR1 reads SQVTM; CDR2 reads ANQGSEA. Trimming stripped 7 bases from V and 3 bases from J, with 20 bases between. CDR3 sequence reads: CSALGTKLSTDTQYF. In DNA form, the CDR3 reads TGCAGCGCTCTCGGGACAAAACTTTCGACAGATACGCAGTATTTT.

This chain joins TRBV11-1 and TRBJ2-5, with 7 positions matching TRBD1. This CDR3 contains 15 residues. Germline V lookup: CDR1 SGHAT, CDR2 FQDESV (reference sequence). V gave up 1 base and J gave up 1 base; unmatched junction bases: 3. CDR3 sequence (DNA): TGTGCCAGCAGCTTAGAGGGACAGTTCCAAGAGACCCAGTACTTC. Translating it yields CASSLEGQFQETQYF.

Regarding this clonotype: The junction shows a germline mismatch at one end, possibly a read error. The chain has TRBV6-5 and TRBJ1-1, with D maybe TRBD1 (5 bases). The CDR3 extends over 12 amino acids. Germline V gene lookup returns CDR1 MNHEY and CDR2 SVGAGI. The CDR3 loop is CASSPPAGGKIF. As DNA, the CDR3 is TGTGCCAGCAGCCCCCCGGCCGGGGGGAAGATCTTT.

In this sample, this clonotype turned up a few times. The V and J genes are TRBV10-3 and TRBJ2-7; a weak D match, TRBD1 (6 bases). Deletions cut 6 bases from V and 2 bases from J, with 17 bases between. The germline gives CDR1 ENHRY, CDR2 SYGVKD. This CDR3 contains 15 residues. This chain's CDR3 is CAIRGGTDRTYEQYF. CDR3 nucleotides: TGTGCCATCAGGGGCGGCACGGACAGAACCTACGAGCAGTACTTC.

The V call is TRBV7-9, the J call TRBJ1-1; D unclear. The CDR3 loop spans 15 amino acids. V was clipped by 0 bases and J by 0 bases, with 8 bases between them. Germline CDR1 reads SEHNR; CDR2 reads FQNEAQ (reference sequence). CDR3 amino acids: CASSLADRLNTEAFF. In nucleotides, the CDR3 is TGTGCCAGCAGCTTAGCGGACCGACTGAACACTGAAGCTTTCTTT.

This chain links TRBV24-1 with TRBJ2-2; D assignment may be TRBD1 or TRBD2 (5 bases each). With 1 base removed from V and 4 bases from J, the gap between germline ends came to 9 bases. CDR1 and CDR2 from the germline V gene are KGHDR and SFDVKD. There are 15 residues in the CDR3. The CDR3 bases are TGTGCCACCAGTGATTTAAGGGACCGCACCGGGGAGCTGTTTTTT. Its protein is CATSDLRDRTGELFF.

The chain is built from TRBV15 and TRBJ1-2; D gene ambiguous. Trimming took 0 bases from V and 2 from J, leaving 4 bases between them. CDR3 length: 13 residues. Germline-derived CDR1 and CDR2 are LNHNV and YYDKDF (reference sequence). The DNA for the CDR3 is TGTGCCACCAGCAGAGATCGGAACTATGGCTACACCTTC. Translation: CATSRDRNYGYTF.

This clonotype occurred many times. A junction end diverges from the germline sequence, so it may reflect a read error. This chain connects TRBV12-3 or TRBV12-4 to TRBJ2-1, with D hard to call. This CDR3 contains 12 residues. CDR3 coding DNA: TGCGCCAGCAGCCCCACCTACAATGAGCAGTTCTTC. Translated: CASSPTYNEQFF.

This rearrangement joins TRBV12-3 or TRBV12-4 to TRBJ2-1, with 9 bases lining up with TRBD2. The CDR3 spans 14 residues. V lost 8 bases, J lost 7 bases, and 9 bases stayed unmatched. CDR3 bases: TGTGCCAGCTTGGGTAGCGGGAGTATAAATGAGCAGTTCTTC. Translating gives CASLGSGSINEQFF.

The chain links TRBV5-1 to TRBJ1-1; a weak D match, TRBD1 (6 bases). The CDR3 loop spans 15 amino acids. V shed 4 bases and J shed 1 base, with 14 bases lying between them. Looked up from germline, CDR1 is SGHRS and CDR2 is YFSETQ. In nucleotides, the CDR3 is TGCGCCAGCAGCCCGGGGGGCAAAGAGAACACTGAAGCTTTCTTT. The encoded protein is CASSPGGKENTEAFF.

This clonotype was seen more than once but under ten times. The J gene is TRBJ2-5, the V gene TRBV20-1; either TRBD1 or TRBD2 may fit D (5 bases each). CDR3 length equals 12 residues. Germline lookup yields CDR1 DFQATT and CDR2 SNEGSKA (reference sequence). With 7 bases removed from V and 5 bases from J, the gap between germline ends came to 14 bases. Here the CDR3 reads CSGLRGRETQYF. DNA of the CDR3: TGCAGTGGATTGAGGGGTCGGGAGACCCAGTACTTC.

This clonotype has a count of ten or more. The CDR3 sequence: CASSAPPGETQYF. CDR3 DNA sequence: TGTGCCAGCAGCGCCCCCCCGGGAGAGACCCAGTACTTC. The V and J genes are TRBV7-2 and TRBJ2-5; no clear D gene. Germline CDR1 and CDR2: SGHTA and FQGNSA. The CDR3 length is 13 residues. Deletions cut 5 bases from V and 4 bases from J, with 11 bases between.

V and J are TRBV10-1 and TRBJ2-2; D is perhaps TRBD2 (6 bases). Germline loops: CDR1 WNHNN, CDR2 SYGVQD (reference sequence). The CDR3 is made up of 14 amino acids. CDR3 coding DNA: TGCGGGCCAGTTGGAGGGGAGAACACCGGGGAGCTGTTTTTT. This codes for CGPVGGENTGELFF.

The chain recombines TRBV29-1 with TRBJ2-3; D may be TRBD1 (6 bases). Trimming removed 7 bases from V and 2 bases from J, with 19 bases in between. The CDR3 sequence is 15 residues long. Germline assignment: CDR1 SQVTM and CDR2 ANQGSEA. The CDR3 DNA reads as TGCAGCGGCGCTACAGGGTCCGTTGCCACAGATACGCAGTATTTT. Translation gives CSGATGSVATDTQYF.

Here the CDR3 reads CASSLSALSTDTQYF. CDR3 DNA: TGCGCCAGCAGCTTGTCCGCCCTTAGCACAGATACGCAGTATTTT. The rearrangement joins TRBV5-1 to TRBJ2-3; D gene unclear. The CDR3 covers 15 residues. Deletions cut 1 base from V and 0 bases from J, with 9 bases between. Germline lookup yields CDR1 SGHRS and CDR2 YFSETQ. Using reference TRBV5-1 and TRBJ2-3 for the parts outside the CDR3, the full variable domain is KAGVTQTPRYLIKTRGQQVTLSCSPISGHRSVSWYQQTPGQGLQFLFEYFSETQRNKGNFPGRFSGRQFSNSRSEMNVSTLELGDSALYLCASSLSALSTDTQYFGPGTRLTVL.

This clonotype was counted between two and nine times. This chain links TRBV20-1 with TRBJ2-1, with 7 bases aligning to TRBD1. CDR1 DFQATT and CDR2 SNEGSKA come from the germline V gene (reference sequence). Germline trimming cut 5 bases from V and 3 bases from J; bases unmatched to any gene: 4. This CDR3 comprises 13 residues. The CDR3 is CSAGRTGYNEQFF. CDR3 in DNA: TGCAGTGCTGGACGGACAGGCTACAATGAGCAGTTCTTC.

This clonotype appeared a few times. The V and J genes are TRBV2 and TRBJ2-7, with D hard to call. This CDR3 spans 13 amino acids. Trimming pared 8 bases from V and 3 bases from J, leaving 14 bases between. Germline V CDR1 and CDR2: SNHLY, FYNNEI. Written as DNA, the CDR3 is TGTGCCAGCCGTGGGTTAAATGACTACGAGCAGTACTTC. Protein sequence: CASRGLNDYEQYF.

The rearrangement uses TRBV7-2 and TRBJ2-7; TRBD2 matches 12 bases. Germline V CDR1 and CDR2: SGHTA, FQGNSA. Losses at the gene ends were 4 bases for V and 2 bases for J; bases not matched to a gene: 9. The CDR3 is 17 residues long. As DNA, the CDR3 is TGTGCCAGCAGCTATGCTAGCGGGAGGGCCGGAACCTACGAGCAGTACTTC. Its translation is CASSYASGRAGTYEQYF. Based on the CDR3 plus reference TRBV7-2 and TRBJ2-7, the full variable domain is GAGVSQSPSNKVTEKGKDVELRCDPISGHTALYWYRQSLGQGLEFLIYFQGNSAPDKSGLPSDRFSAERTGGSVSTLTIQRTQQEDSAVYLCASSYASGRAGTYEQYFGPGTRLTVT.

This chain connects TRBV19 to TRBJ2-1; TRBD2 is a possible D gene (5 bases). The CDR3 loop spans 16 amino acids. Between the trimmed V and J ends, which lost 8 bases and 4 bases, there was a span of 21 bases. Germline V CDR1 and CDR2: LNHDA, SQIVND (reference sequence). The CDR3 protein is CASSGWGKEGYNEQFF. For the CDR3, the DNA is TGTGCCAGTTCGGGATGGGGAAAAGAGGGTTACAATGAGCAGTTCTTC.

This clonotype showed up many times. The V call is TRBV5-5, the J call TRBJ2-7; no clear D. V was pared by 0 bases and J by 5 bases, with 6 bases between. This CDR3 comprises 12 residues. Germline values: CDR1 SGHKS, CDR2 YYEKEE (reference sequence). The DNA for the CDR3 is TGTGCCAGCAGCTTGGGAACGGACGAGCAGTACTTC. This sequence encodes CASSLGTDEQYF.

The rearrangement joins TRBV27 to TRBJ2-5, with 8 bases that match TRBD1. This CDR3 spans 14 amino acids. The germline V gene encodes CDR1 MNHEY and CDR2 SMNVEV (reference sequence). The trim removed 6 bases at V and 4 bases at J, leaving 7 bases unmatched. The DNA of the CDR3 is TGTGCCAGCAGCGGGACAGGCCGGGGAGAGACCCAGTACTTC. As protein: CASSGTGRGETQYF.

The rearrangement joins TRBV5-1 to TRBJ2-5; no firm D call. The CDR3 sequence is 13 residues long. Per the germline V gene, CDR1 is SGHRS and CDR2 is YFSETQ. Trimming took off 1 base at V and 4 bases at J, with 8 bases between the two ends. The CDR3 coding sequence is TGCGCCAGCAGCTTGTTAGGGTCAGAGACCCAGTACTTC. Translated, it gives CASSLLGSETQYF.

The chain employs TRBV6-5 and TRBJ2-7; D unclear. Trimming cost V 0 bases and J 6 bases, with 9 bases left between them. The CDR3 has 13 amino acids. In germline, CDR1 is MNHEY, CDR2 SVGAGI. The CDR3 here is CASSYSPLGEQYF. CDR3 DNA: TGTGCCAGCAGTTACTCTCCCCTGGGCGAGCAGTACTTC.

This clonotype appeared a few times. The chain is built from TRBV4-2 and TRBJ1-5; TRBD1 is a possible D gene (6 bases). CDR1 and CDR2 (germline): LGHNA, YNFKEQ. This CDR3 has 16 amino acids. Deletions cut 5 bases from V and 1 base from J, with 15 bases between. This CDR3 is CASSIRAGASNQPQHF. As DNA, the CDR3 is TGTGCCAGCAGCATCCGGGCGGGGGCGAGCAATCAGCCCCAGCATTTT.

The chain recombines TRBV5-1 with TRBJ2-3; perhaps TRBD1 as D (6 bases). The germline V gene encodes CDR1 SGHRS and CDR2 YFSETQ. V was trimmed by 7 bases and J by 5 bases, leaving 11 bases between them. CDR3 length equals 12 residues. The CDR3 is CASHTGRDTQYF. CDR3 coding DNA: TGCGCCAGCCATACAGGGCGAGATACGCAGTATTTT. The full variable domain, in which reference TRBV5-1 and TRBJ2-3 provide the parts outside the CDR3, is KAGVTQTPRYLIKTRGQQVTLSCSPISGHRSVSWYQQTPGQGLQFLFEYFSETQRNKGNFPGRFSGRQFSNSRSEMNVSTLELGDSALYLCASHTGRDTQYFGPGTRLTVL.

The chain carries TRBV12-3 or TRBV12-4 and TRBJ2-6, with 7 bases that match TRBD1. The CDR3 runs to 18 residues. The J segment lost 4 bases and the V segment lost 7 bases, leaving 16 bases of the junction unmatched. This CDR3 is CASIKRQGVVAGANVLTF. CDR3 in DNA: TGTGCCAGCATCAAAAGACAGGGTGTTGTCGCCGGGGCCAACGTCCTGACTTTC.

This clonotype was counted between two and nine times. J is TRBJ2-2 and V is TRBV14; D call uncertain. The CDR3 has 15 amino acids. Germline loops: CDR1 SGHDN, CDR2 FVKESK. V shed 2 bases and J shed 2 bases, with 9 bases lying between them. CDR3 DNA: TGTGCCAGCAGCCAATTTGAACCTAACACCGGGGAGCTGTTTTTT. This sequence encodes CASSQFEPNTGELFF.

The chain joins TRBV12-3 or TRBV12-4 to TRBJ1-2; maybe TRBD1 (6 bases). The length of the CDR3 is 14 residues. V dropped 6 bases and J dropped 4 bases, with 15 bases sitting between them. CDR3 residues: CASSLKVRGYGYTF. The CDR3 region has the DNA TGTGCCAGCAGCCTCAAGGTCAGGGGCTATGGCTACACCTTC.

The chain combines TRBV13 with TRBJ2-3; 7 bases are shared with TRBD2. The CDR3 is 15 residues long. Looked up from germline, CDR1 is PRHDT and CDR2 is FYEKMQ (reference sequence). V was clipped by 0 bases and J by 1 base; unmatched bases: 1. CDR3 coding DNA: TGTGCCAGCAGCTTAGGCGGACTAGGCACAGATACGCAGTATTTT. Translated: CASSLGGLGTDTQYF.